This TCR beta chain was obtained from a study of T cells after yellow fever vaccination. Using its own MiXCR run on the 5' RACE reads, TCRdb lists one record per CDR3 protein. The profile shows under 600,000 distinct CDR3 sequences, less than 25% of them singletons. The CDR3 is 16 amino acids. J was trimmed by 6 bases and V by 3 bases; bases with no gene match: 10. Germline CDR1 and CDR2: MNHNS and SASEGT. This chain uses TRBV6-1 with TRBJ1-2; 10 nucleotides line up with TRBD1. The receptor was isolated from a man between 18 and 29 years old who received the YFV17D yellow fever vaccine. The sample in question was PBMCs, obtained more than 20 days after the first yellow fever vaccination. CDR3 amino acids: CASSDRRWGQGNGYTF. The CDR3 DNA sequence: TGTGCCAGCAGTGATAGAAGGTGGGGACAGGGGAATGGCTACACCTTC.